This T cell receptor (beta chain) emerged from a study of T cell changes during pregnancy in multiple sclerosis. This clone has a handful of counts. Sequencing used immunoSEQ multiplex PCR; TCRdb keeps in-frame clones, though not all of them. The sample shows about 38,000 clones, 92% of them seen only once. CDR3 size: 16 residues. The germline V gene encodes CDR1 MNHEY and CDR2 SMNVEV (reference sequence). V lost 4 bases, J lost 0 bases, and 3 bases stayed unmatched. This clonotype was obtained from a female donor with multiple sclerosis, enrolled in a pregnancy study. This chain links TRBV27 with TRBJ2-6, with TRBD1 identical over 7 bases. The sequences come from CD8+ T cells from peripheral blood mononuclear cells, collected in the third trimester of pregnancy. As DNA, the CDR3 is TGTGCCAGCAGTTCATCAGGGGGCTCTGGGGCCAACGTCCTGACTTTC. Translating it yields CASSSSGGSGANVLTF.